The clone carrying this T cell receptor beta chain was seen more than once but under ten times. The CDR3 has 17 amino acids. The V gene's germline CDR1 is SGHNT and CDR2 YYREEE (reference sequence). Trimming pared 2 bases from V and 0 bases from J, leaving 12 bases between. These data originate in a study of cytotoxic CD8 clonotypes in ibrutinib-treated CLL. About the research overall: After treatment lasting a median roughly 12 months, range 6 to 36, response samples were collected.

TCRdb's copy holds only in-frame clones and misses some; the assay was immunoSEQ multiplex PCR. The sample includes roughly 190,000 clones, approximately 68% of them seen just once. The J gene is TRBJ2-6, the V gene TRBV5-4; D is possibly TRBD1 (5 bases). The source is a human donor with chronic lymphocytic leukemia. Sample: PBMCs, taken after 24 months of ibrutinib treatment. The CDR3 spells CASSLDSVGSGANVLTF. The CDR3 DNA is TGTGCCAGCAGCTTAGACAGTGTTGGCTCTGGGGCCAACGTCCTGACTTTC.